This record concerns one TCR beta chain sequence. The antigen is unknown. Naive CD8 cells comprised CD45RO-negative, CCR7-positively selected cells, excluding terminally differentiated effector memory CD45RA+ cells. The record originates from a study of shared clonotypes between healthy human individuals. Whole-study results and caveats: Sampling covered blood only; tissue repertoires likely differ. Non-shared clonotypes showed lower generation probabilities than clonotypes common to all four donors. Generally, naive subsets (rather than memory subsets) showed larger estimated richness.

The CDR3 runs 16 residues. V gave up 4 bases and J gave up 2 bases, with 15 bases separating them. CDR1 is MNHNY, CDR2 SVGAGI, per germline (reference sequence). Replicate PCRs for sorted subsets used 200 ng DNA; this equaled about 30,000 T cell genomes. Only in-frame clones appear in the TCRdb table, and some are missing; sequencing was by immunoSEQ multiplex PCR. The sample has about 2 million clones, around 96% seen once. The sequenced material came from naive CD8+ T cells sorted from blood. This chain uses TRBV6-6 with TRBJ1-5, with D possibly TRBD1 on 5 matching bases. The clonotype was recovered from a man aged 18-30 years in good health. DNA for the CDR3: TGTGCCAGCAGTTCACTGGGGCAAATAGGCAATCAGCCCCAGCATTTT. This codes for CASSSLGQIGNQPQHF.